This is a list of T cell receptor beta chains from one sample in a study of blood T cell repertoires in COVID-19. Clones were read by immunoSEQ multiplex PCR, and TCRdb kept only the in-frame ones, dropping some. The sample lists some 250,000 clones; around 83% were seen once. Sample: peripheral blood. These receptors originate from a man aged 35 to 55 with active or convalescent COVID-19. Both conserved end residues are part of each CDR3. A D gene is named only where the DNA matches it firmly. Clone size is not always given. Where it is, it says once, few, many or a class for expanded clones.

V gene	clone size	D gene	J gene	CDR3 length	CDR3 protein	CDR3 DNA
TRBV4-1	NA	NA	TRBJ2-1	14	CASSQVGTKNEQFF	TGCGCCAGCAGCCAAGTTGGGACAAAGAATGAGCAGTTCTTC
TRBV3-1/TRBV3-2	once	NA	TRBJ1-3	17	CASSPLMGRVAGNTIYF	TGTGCCAGCAGCCCCTTGATGGGCAGGGTCGCCGGAAACACCATATATTTT
TRBV24-1	few	NA	TRBJ1-2	12	CATSGPQGGYTF	TGTGCCACCAGTGGCCCGCAGGGTGGCTACACCTTC
TRBV5-4	NA	TRBD1	TRBJ2-2	17	CASSLFKGQGSVKELFF	TGTGCCAGCAGCTTATTTAAGGGACAGGGGTCTGTTAAGGAGCTGTTTTTT
TRBV9	NA	TRBD1	TRBJ2-2	15	CASSARDRRTGELFF	TGTGCCAGCAGCGCCCGGGACAGACGAACCGGGGAGCTGTTTTTT
TRBV30	NA	NA	TRBJ2-3	14	CAWDIGGGTDTQYF	TGTGCCTGGGATATAGGGGGAGGCACAGATACGCAGTATTTT
TRBV19	NA	NA	TRBJ1-2	12	CASTWGEGGYTF	TGTGCCAGTACGTGGGGGGAAGGCGGCTACACCTTC
TRBV19	NA	TRBD1	TRBJ2-7	15	CASSRPRQGGYEQYF	TGTGCCAGTAGTAGGCCCCGACAGGGCGGCTACGAGCAGTACTTC
TRBV12-5	NA	TRBD1	TRBJ1-4	15	CASGPGTAVFEKLFF	TGTGCTAGTGGTCCCGGGACAGCGGTATTTGAAAAACTGTTTTTT
TRBV18	NA	TRBD1	TRBJ1-5	16	CASSPSTTGSNQPQHF	TGTGCCAGCTCACCCTCGACGACAGGGAGCAATCAGCCCCAGCATTTT